This TCR beta chain comes out of a study of T cell responses to AZD1222 COVID-19 vaccine. Turning to this clone: What it recognizes is unknown.

Notes on the study in general: At baseline, seropositivity was found in only six AZD1222 recipients.

Generated by immunoSEQ multiplex PCR, the TCRdb table keeps only in-frame clones and is missing some. The repertoire holds 100,000 to 150,000 clones, with approximately 90% as singletons. Trimming at V came to 3 bases and at J to 4 bases, leaving 8 bases not matched to a gene. CDR3 length: 15 amino acids. Germline assignment: CDR1 LNHDA and CDR2 SQIVND (reference sequence). The sample was peripheral blood, taken on day 0 of AZD1222 vaccination. J is TRBJ1-2 and V is TRBV19; TRBD1 aligns across 7 bases. This clonotype originated in an adult in good health. The CDR3 DNA reads as TGTGCCAGTAGTATTGGGTACAGGGGTTCCTATGGCTACACCTTC. Amino acid sequence: CASSIGYRGSYGYTF.